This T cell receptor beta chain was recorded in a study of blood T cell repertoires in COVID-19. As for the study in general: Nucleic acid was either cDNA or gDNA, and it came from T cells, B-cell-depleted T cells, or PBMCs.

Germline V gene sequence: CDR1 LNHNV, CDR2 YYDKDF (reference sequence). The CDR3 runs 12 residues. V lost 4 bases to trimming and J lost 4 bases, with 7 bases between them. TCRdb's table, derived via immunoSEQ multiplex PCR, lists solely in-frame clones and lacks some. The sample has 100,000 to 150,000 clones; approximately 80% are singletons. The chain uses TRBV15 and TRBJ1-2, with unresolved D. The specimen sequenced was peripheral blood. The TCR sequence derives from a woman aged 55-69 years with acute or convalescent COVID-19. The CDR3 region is CATSTRRYGYTF. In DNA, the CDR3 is TGTGCCACCAGCACTCGTCGCTATGGCTACACCTTC.